This TCR beta chain was observed in a study of blood T cell repertoires in COVID-19. Study summary: COVID-19 samples collected from the United States, Italy and Spain covered acute and convalescent phases.

The CDR3 spans 15 residues. Trimming took 3 bases from V and 1 from J, leaving 12 bases between them. Recruited during active infection, patients (from Seattle) were subsequently followed longitudinally. This table comes from immunoSEQ multiplex PCR, and its TCRdb copy is limited to in-frame clones, with some not included. The data contain approximately 290,000 clones, roughly 90% of them singletons. The rearrangement links TRBV23-1 to TRBJ2-5, with D tentatively TRBD2 (6 bases). TRBV23-1 is designated an ORF whose function remains uncertain. What was sequenced was peripheral blood. This TCR was recovered from a woman in her 30s with COVID-19, enrolled during active disease. CDR3: CASSHLRDCQETQYF. CDR3 nucleotide sequence: TGCGCCAGCAGTCACCTACGGGACTGCCAAGAGACCCAGTACTTC.